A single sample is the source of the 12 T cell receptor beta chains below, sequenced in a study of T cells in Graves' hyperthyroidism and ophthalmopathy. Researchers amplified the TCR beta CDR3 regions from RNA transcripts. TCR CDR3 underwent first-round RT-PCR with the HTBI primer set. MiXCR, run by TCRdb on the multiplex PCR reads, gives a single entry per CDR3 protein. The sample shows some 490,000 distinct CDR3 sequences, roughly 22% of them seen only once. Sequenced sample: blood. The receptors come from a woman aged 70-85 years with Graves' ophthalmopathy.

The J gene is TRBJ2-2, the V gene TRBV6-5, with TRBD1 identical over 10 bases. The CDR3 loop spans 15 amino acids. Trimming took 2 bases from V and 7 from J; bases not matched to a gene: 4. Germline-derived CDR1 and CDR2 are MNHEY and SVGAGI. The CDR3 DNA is TGTGCCAGCAGTTACGGACAGGGGGAAGTCGGGGAGCTGTTTTTT. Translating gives CASSYGQGEVGELFF.

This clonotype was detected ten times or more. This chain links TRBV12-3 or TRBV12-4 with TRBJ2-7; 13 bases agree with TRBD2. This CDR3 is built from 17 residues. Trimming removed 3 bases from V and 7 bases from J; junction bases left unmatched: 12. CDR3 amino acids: CASSLTAGTSGMREQYF. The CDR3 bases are TGTGCCAGCAGTTTGACAGCGGGGACTAGCGGGATGAGAGAGCAGTACTTC.

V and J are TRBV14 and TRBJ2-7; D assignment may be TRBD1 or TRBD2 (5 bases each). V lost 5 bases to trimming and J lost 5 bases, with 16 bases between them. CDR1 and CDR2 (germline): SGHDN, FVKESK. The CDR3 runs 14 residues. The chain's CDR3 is CASSDFGGSNEQYF. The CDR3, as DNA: TGTGCCAGCAGCGATTTTGGGGGAAGCAACGAGCAGTACTTC.

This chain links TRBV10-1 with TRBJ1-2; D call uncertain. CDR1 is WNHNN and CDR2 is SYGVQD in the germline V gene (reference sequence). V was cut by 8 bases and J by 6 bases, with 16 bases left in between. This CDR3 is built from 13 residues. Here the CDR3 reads CASSRTPSDGYTF. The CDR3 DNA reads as TGCGCCAGCTCGAGGACCCCTAGCGATGGCTACACCTTC.

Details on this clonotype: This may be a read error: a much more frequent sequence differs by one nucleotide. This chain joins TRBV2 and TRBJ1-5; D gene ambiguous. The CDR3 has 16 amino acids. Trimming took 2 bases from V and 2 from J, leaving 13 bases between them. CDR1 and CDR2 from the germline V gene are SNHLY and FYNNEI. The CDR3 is CASSEKRSGGNQPQHF. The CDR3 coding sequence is TGTGCCAGCAGTGAAAAGAGGAGCGGGGGCAATCAGCCCCAGCATTTT.

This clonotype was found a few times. DNA for the CDR3: TGTGCCAGCAGCGCTCAAGAGAACACTGAAGCTTTCTTT. As protein: CASSAQENTEAFF. This chain links TRBV11-3 with TRBJ1-1; no definite D call. The germline CDR1 and CDR2 sequences are SGHNT and YENEEA. Trimming shortened V by 5 bases and J by 1 base, and 8 bases separated the two germline ends. The CDR3 spans 13 residues.

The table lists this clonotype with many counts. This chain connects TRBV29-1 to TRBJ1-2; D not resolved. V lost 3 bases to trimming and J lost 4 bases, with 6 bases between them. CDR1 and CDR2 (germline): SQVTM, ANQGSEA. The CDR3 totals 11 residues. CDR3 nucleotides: TGCAGCGTTGATCGGAGCTATGGCTACACCTTC. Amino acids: CSVDRSYGYTF.

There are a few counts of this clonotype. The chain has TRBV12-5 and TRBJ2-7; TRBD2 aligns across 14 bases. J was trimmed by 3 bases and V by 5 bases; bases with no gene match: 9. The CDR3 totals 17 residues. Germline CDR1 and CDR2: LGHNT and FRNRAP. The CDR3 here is CASGKGTSGSRYYEQYF. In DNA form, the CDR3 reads TGTGCTAGTGGTAAAGGGACTAGCGGGAGTAGGTACTACGAGCAGTACTTC.

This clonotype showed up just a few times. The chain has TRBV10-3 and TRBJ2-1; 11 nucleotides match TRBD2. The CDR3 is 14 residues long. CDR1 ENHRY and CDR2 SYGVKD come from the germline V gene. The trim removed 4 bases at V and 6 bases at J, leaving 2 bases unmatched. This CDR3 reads CAISGSGRANEQFF. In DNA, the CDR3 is TGTGCCATCAGTGGTAGCGGGAGGGCCAATGAGCAGTTCTTC.

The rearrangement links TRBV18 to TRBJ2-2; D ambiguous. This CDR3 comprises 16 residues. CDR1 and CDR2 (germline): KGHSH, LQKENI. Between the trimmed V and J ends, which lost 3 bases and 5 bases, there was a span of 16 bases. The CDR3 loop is CASSPELDLLTGELFF. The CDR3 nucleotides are TGTGCCAGCTCACCCGAACTCGATCTGCTTACCGGGGAGCTGTTTTTT.

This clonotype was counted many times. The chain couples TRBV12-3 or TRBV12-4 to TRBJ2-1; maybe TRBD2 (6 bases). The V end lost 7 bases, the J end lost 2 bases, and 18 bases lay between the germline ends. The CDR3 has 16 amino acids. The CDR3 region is CASTGFSGSAYNEQFF. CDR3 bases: TGTGCCAGCACCGGTTTTTCCGGGAGTGCCTACAATGAGCAGTTCTTC.

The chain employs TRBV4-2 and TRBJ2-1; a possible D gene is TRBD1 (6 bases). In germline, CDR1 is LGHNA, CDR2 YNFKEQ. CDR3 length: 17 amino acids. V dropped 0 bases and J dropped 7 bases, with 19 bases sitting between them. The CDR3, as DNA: TGTGCCAGCAGCCAAGATCTCCCCCACAGGGTCGAAAATGAGCAGTTCTTC. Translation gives CASSQDLPHRVENEQFF.